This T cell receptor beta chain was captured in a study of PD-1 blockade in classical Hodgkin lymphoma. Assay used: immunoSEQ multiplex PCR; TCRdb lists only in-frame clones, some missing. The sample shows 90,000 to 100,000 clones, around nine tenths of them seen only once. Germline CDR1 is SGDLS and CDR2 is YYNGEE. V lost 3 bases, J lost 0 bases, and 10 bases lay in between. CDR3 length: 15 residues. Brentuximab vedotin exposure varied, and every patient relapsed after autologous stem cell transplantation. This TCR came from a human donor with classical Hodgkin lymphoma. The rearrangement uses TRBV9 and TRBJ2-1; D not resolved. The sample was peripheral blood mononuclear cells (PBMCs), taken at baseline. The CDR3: CASSGSSSSYNEQFF. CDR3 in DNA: TGTGCCAGCAGCGGGAGCTCTAGCTCCTACAATGAGCAGTTCTTC.